The clone carrying this T cell receptor (beta chain) was detected many times. Its antigen is still unknown. The CDR3 contains 13 residues. CDR1 and CDR2 from the germline V gene are MNHEY and SMNVEV (reference sequence). Trimming cost V 7 bases and J 4 bases; bases outside gene matches: 2. 5'RACE primed from the constant segment yielded TCR alpha and TCR beta cDNA libraries bearing sample barcodes and UMIs. Each CDR3 protein gets one entry after TCRdb re-called the 5' RACE reads with MiXCR. The data contain roughly 400,000 distinct CDR3 sequences, approximately 15% of them singletons. The sample belongs to a study of T-cell memory formation after mild COVID-19. Notes on the study in general: A balance of CD4 and CD8 characterized clones contracting day 15 to 85, whereas later expanders leaned CD4+. Mostly located in CM and EM were contracting CD4+ clones, with contracting CD8+ clones located in EMRA.

The receptor comes from a young man who had mild COVID-19 (a few samples of this study predate the infection). Cell type and time point are not known. The chain has TRBV27 and TRBJ2-2; the match to TRBD2 covers 8 bases. What was sequenced was PBMCs or a T cell subset sorted from them (not recorded which). For the CDR3, the DNA is TGTGCCAGCAAACGGGGGGGCACCGGGGAGCTGTTTTTT. Residues: CASKRGGTGELFF.